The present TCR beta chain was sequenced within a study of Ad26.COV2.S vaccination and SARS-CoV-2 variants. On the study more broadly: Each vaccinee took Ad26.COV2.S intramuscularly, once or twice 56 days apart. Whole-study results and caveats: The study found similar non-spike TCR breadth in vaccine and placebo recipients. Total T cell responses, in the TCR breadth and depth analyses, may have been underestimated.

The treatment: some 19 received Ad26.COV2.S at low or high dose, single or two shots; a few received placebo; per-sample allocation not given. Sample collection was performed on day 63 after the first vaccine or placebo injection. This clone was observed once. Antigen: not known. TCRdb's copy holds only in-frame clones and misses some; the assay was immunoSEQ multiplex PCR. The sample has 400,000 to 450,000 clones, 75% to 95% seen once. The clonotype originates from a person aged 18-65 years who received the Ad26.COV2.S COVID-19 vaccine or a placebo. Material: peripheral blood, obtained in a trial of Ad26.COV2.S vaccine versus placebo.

The CDR3 region is CASSPRLALNTDTQYF. The CDR3 DNA sequence: TGTGCCAGCAGCCCGCGTTTAGCGCTAAACACAGATACGCAGTATTTT. The V and J genes are TRBV7-6 and TRBJ2-3; D might be TRBD2 (5 bases). Germline CDR1 reads SGHVS; CDR2 reads FNYEAQ. The CDR3 totals 16 residues. The germline V and J ends were trimmed by 5 bases and 2 bases, with 17 bases remaining between them. Full variable domain (outside the CDR3, taken from reference TRBV7-6 and TRBJ2-3): GAGVSQSPRYKVTKRGQDVALRCDPISGHVSLYWYRQALGQGPEFLTYFNYEAQQDKSGLPNDRFSAERPEGSISTLTIQRTEQRDSAMYRCASSPRLALNTDTQYFGPGTRLTVL.